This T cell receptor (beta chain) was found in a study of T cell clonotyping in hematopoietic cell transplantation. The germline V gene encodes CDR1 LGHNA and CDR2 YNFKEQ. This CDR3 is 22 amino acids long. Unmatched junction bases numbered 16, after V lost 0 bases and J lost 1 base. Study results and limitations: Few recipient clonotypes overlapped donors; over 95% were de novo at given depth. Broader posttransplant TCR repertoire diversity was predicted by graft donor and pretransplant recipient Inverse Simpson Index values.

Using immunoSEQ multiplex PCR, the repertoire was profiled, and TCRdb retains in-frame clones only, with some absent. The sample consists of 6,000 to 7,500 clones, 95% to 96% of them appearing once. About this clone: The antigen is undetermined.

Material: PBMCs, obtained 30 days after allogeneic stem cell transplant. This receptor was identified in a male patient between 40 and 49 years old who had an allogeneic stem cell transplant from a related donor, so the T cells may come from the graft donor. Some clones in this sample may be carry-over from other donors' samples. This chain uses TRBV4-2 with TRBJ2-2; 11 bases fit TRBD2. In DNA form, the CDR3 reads TGTGCCAGCAGCCAAGAATTCCCCCAAAGGGGGCTAGCGGGGGGGAACACCGGGGAGCTGTTTTTT. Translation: CASSQEFPQRGLAGGNTGELFF.